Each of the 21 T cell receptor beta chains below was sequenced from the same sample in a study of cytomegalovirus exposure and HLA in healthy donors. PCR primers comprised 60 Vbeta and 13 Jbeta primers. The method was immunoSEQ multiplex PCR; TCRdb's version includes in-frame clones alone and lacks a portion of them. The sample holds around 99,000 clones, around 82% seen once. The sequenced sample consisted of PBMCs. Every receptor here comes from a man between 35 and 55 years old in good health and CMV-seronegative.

The CDR3 reads CAWRSGTGPLSAFF. DNA of the CDR3: TGTGCCTGGAGATCCGGAACAGGGCCCTTATCGGCGTTCTTC. The chain carries TRBV30 and TRBJ2-1; TRBD1 is a possible D gene (6 bases). Per the germline V gene, CDR1 is GTSNPN and CDR2 is SVGIG (reference sequence). The CDR3 runs 14 residues. Between the trimmed V and J ends, which lost 3 bases and 15 bases, there was a span of 24 bases. Full variable domain (missing parts from reference TRBV30 and TRBJ2-1): SQTIHQWPATLVQPVGSPLSLECTVEGTSNPNLYWYRQAAGRGLQLLFYSVGIGQISSEVPQNLSASRPQDRQFILSSKKLLLSDSGFYLCAWRSGTGPLSAFFGPGTRLTVL.

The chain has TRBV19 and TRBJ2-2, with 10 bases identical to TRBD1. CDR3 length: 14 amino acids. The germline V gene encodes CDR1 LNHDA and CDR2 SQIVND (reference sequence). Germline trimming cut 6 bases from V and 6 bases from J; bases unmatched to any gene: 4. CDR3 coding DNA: TGTGCCAGTAGCCCCGGACAGGGGGCCGGGGAGCTGTTTTTT. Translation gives CASSPGQGAGELFF.

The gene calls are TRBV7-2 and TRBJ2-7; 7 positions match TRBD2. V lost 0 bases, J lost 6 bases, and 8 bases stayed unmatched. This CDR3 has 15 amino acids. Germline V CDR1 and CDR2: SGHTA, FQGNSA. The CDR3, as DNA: TGTGCCAGCAGCTTAGCGGTGACTAGCTATAGCGAGCAGTACTTC. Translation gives CASSLAVTSYSEQYF.

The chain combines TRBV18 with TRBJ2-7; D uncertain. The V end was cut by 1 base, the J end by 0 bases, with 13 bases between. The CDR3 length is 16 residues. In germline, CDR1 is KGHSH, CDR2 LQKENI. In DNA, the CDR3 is TGTGCCAGCTCACCACAAAAGACAATTAACTCCTACGAGCAGTACTTC. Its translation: CASSPQKTINSYEQYF.

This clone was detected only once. This CDR3 is CASSLVRLAFTDTQYF. The CDR3 DNA is TGTGCCAGCAGCTTAGTTCGACTAGCATTCACAGATACGCAGTATTTT. The chain employs TRBV7-2 and TRBJ2-3; TRBD2 matches 7 bases. Germline values: CDR1 SGHTA, CDR2 FQGNSA. The CDR3 is made up of 16 amino acids. V lost 1 base to trimming and J lost 2 bases; unmatched junction nucleotides: 6.

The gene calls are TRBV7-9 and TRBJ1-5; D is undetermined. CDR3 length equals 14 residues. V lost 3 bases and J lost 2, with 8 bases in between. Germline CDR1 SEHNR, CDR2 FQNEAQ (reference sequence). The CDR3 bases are TGTGCCAGCAGCTTTGGGCAGGGCAATCAGCCCCAGCATTTT. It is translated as CASSFGQGNQPQHF.

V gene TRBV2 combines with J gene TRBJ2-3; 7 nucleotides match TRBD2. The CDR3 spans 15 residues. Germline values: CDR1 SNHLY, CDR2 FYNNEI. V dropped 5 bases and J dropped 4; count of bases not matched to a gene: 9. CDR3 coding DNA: TGTGCCAGCAGTTCCTACGGGGGGTTTGCAGATACGCAGTATTTT. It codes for CASSSYGGFADTQYF.

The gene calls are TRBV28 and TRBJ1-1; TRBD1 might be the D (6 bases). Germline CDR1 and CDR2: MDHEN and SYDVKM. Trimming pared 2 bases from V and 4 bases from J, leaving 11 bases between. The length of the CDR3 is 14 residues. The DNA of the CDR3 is TGTGCCAGCAGTTTAAGCCAGGGGTCCACTGAAGCTTTCTTT. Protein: CASSLSQGSTEAFF.

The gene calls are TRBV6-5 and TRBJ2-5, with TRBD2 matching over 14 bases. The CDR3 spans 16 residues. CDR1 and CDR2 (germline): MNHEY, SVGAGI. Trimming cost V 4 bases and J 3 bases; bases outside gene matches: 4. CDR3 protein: CASSSRGLAGEETQYF. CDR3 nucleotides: TGTGCCAGCAGTTCCCGGGGACTAGCGGGGGAAGAGACCCAGTACTTC.

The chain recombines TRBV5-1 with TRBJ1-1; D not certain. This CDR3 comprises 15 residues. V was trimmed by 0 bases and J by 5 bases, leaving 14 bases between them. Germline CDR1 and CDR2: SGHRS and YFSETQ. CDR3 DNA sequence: TGCGCCAGCAGCTTGGTGGGCCTATCGGGAACTGAAGCTTTCTTT. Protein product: CASSLVGLSGTEAFF.

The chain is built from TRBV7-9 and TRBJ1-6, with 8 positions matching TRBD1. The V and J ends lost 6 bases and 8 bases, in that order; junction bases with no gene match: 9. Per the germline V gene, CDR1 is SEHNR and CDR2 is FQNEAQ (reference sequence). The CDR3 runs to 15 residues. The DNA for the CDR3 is TGTGCCAGCAGATCACGTCAGGGGGCGGATTCACCCCTCCACTTT. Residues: CASRSRQGADSPLHF.

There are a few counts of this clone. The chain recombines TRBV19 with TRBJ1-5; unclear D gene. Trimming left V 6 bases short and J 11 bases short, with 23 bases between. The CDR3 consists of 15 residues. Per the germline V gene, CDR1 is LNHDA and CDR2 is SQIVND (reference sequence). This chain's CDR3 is CASSDVGPSRRAQHF. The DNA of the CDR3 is TGTGCCAGTAGCGACGTAGGACCCTCCCGGAGGGCCCAGCATTTT.

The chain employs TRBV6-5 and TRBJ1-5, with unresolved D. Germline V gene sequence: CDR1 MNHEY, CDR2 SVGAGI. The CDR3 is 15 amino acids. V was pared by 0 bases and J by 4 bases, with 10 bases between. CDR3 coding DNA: TGTGCCAGCAGTTACTCGTACACCGCAAATCAGCCCCAGCATTTT. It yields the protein CASSYSYTANQPQHF.

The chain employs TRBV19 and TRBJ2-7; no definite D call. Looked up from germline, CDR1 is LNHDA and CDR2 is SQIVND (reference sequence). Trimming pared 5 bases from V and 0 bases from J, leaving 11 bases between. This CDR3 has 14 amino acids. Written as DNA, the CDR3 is TGTGCCAGTAGTTTACAGCCGTCCTCCTACGAGCAGTACTTC. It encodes CASSLQPSSYEQYF.

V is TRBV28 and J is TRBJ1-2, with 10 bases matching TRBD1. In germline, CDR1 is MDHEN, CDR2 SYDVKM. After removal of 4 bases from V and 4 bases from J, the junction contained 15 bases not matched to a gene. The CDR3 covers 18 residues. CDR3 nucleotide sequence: TGTGCCAGCAGTTCCCGATCGTCGACAGGGGGCCCTCTCTATGGCTACACCTTC. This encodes CASSSRSSTGGPLYGYTF.

CDR3 DNA sequence: TGTGCCAGCAGTTACGGGGCAGTATCAGGTGAAAAACTGTTTTTT. Its protein is CASSYGAVSGEKLFF. This chain joins TRBV6-5 and TRBJ1-4, with a tentative D call TRBD1 (5 bases). The CDR3 has 15 amino acids. Germline V gives CDR1 MNHEY, CDR2 SVGAGI. V lost 2 bases, J lost 7 bases, and 14 bases lay in between.

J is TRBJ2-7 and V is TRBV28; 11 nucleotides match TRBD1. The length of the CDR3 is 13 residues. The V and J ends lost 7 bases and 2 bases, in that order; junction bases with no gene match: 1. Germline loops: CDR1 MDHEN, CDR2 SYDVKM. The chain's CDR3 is CASTGQGAYEQYF. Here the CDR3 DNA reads TGTGCCAGCACGGGACAGGGGGCCTACGAGCAGTACTTC.

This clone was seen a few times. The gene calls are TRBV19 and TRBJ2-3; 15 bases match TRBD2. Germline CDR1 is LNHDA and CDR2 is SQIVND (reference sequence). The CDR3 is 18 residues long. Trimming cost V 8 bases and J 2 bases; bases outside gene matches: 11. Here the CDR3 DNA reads TGTGCCAGTTCATCCCGGACTAGCGGGAGGGGTCCCACAGATACGCAGTATTTT. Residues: CASSSRTSGRGPTDTQYF.

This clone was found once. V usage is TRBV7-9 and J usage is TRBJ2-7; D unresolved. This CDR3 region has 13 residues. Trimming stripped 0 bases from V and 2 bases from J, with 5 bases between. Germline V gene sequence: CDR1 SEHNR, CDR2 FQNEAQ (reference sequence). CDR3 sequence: CASSLAQTYEQYF. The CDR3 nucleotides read TGTGCCAGCAGCTTAGCACAGACCTACGAGCAGTACTTC.

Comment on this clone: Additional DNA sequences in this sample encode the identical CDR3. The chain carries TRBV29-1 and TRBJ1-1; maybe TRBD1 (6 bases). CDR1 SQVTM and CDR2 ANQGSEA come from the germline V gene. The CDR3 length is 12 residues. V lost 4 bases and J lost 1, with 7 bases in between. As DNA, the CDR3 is TGCAGCGTTGGACAGGCGAACACTGAAGCTTTCTTT. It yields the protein CSVGQANTEAFF.

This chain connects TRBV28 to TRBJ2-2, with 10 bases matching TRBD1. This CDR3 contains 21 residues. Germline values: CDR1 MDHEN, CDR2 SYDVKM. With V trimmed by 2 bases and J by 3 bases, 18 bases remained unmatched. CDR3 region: CASSLRGIFDRGQGDTGELFF. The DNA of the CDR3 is TGTGCCAGCAGTTTACGGGGGATTTTCGACAGAGGACAGGGGGACACCGGGGAGCTGTTTTTT.